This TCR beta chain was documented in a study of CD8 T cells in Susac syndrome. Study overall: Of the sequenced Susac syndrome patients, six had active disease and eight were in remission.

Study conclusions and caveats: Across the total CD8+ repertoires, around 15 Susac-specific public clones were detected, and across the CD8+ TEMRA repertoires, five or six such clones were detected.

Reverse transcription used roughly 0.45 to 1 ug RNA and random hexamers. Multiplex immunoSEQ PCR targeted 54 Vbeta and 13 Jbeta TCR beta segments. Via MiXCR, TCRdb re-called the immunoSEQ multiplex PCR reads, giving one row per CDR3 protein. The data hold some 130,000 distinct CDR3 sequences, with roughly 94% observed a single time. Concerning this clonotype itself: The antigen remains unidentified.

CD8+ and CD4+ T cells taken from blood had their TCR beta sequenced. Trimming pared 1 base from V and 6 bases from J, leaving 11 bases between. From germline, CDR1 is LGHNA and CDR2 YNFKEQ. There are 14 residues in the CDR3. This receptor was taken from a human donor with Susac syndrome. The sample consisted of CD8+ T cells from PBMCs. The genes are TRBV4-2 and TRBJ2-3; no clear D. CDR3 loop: CASSQAVDADTQYF. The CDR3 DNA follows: TGTGCCAGCAGCCAAGCAGTGGATGCCGATACGCAGTATTTT.